This TCR beta chain was sequenced for a study of cytotoxic CD8 clonotypes in ibrutinib-treated CLL. Study results and caveats: Clonality rose at ibrutinib response, held steady in sustained remission, and fell toward baseline at progression. There were few public clonotypes, and on treatment they contracted or stayed stable. Researchers report that baseline clonality outpaced age-matched healthy donors and tracked circulating CD8+ T-cell counts.

The germline V gene has CDR1 SEHNR and CDR2 FQNEAQ (reference sequence). CDR3 length equals 12 residues. With 0 bases removed from V and 8 bases from J, the gap between germline ends came to 7 bases. The targeted sequencing depth was 1 in 200,000 to 1 in 1 million T cells. The table came from immunoSEQ multiplex PCR; TCRdb's copy has only in-frame clones and leaves some out. The sample gives 150,000 or so clones, 80% of which show up once; 7.5% to 9% is in the top ten. Concerning this clone itself: Its antigen is not known.

This sample comprised PBMCs, obtained after 36 months of ibrutinib treatment. The chain joins TRBV7-9 to TRBJ1-2, with no clear D. The TCR comes from a human donor with chronic lymphocytic leukemia. DNA for the CDR3: TGTGCCAGCAGCTTAGCGGTGGTGGGCTACACCTTC. This translates into CASSLAVVGYTF.